This TCR beta chain was recovered during a study of blood T cell repertoires in COVID-19. Study information: Spain, Italy and the United States supplied samples that represented acute and convalescent COVID-19.

The V end was cut by 6 bases, the J end by 0 bases, with 15 bases between. Germline CDR1 is KGHSH and CDR2 is LQKENI. The CDR3 covers 16 residues. The method was immunoSEQ multiplex PCR; TCRdb's version includes in-frame clones alone and lacks a portion of them. The sample comprises around 130,000 clones, more than 70% of which are singletons, and 3.5% to 4.5% rests with the top ten. The chain links TRBV18 to TRBJ1-3; a possible D gene is TRBD1 (5 bases). The source is a woman in her sixties or seventies with acute or convalescent COVID-19. Sequenced input: peripheral blood. This chain's CDR3 is CASSRQQVRSGNTIYF. The CDR3 DNA sequence: TGTGCCAGCTCTCGCCAACAGGTGCGCTCTGGAAACACCATATATTTT.